This TCR beta chain was documented in a study of vaccination effects on CD4 cells after COVID-19. With regard to this clone: Its specificity is unknown.

Overall study results and limits: Infection-derived and vaccine-derived clones contracted markedly late after vaccination.

Viral peptide pool expansion of antigen-specific CD4+ T cells preceded sequencing in the ViraFEST assay. It was after nine to eleven days of culture that CD4+ T cells were isolated. BNT162b2 vaccine or mRNA-1273 vaccine was given to participants in two doses. Vaccine recipients lacked prior SARS-CoV-2 infection and had negative nucleocapsid antibodies. Over 1.5 million PBMC per well were cultured with 7.5 to 10 IU/ml IL-2 and 7.5 to 10 ug/ml peptides. Days 3 and 7 saw half the medium replaced with IL-2 medium. The CDR3 is 15 residues long. V shed 10 bases and J 2 bases; nucleotides not matched to a gene: 11. Per germline, CDR1 SGHAT and CDR2 FQNNGV. Profiling relied on immunoSEQ multiplex PCR, and the TCRdb table lists in-frame clones only, not all of them. Among more than 20,000 clones listed, about 79% were seen once.

The sequenced sample was CD4+ T cells from PBMCs cultured with SARS-CoV-2 spike peptides, obtained after COVID-19 vaccination. This receptor was obtained from a human donor who received a COVID-19 vaccine. Some clones in this sample may be carry-over from other donors' samples. The chain employs TRBV11-2 and TRBJ2-1; 7 nucleotides agree with TRBD1. CDR3 bases: TGTGCCACCCAGCAACAGACAGGGCCCTACAATGAGCAGTTCTTC. Translated: CATQQQTGPYNEQFF.